The rows below give T cell receptor beta chains drawn from one sample of a study of CD8 T cells in Susac syndrome. TCRdb re-called the immunoSEQ multiplex PCR reads with MiXCR, one entry per CDR3 protein. The table has approximately 140,000 distinct CDR3 sequences, around 94% seen once. The sample comprised CD8+ T cells from PBMCs. The receptors come from a human donor in good health. CDR3s include the opening cysteine and the closing phenylalanine or tryptophan. Each record gives: V gene, clone size, D gene, J gene, CDR3 protein, CDR3 DNA. D genes are given only for firm matches. Some rows mark clone size as missing; the rest say once, few, many or name a class of expanded clone.

>TRBV29-1|NA|NA|TRBJ2-4
CSAAQGDIQYF
TGCAGCGCGGCTCAGGGAGACATTCAGTACTTC
>TRBV2|NA|TRBD1|TRBJ2-7
CASRGYLGQLNSYEQYF
TGTGCCAGCAGGGGCTACCTGGGACAGCTAAACTCCTACGAGCAGTACTTC
>TRBV29-1|NA|TRBD2|TRBJ2-3
CSVEGGLVVDTQYF
TGCAGCGTTGAAGGCGGACTAGTCGTGGATACGCAGTATTTT
>TRBV29-1|once|TRBD1|TRBJ1-5
CSVWTGRNNQPQHF
TGCAGCGTGTGGACAGGTCGTAATAATCAGCCCCAGCATTTT
>TRBV7-9|NA|TRBD1|TRBJ2-1
CASSPRDRVYNEQFF
TGTGCCAGCAGCCCCCGGGACAGGGTCTACAATGAGCAGTTCTTC
>TRBV29-1|NA|TRBD1|TRBJ2-7
CSVETGTEISYEQYF
TGCAGCGTTGAAACCGGGACAGAGATCTCCTACGAGCAGTACTTC
>TRBV7-9|NA|NA|TRBJ2-7
CASSTSTGTHYEQYF
TGTGCCAGCAGTACTAGTACCGGGACTCACTACGAGCAGTACTTC
>TRBV5-4|NA|TRBD1|TRBJ1-1
CASSRTGLRTEAFF
TGTGCCAGCAGCCGGACAGGGTTGCGCACTGAAGCTTTCTTT
>TRBV9|NA|TRBD2|TRBJ2-1
CASSPGLAGSDEQFF
TGTGCCAGCAGCCCGGGACTAGCGGGCTCCGATGAGCAGTTCTTC
>TRBV7-9|NA|NA|TRBJ2-3
CASSDLTDTQYF
TGTGCCAGCAGCGACCTCACAGATACGCAGTATTTT
>TRBV20-1|NA|TRBD2|TRBJ2-1
CSARDREEFSYNEQFF
TGCAGTGCTAGAGATCGGGAGGAATTCTCCTACAATGAGCAGTTCTTC
>TRBV10-3|NA|NA|TRBJ1-5
CAIRIGDQPQHF
TGTGCCATCAGGATTGGAGATCAGCCCCAGCATTTT
>TRBV28|once|TRBD2|TRBJ2-3
CASSLELAGTDTQYF
TGTGCCAGCAGTTTAGAACTAGCGGGCACAGATACGCAGTATTTT
>TRBV7-8|once|TRBD1|TRBJ2-1
CASSWPGQGINEQFF
TGTGCCAGCAGCTGGCCGGGACAGGGTATTAATGAGCAGTTCTTC
>TRBV24-1|NA|NA|TRBJ2-7
CATSVGDNYEQYF
TGTGCCACCAGTGTGGGGGACAACTACGAGCAGTACTTC
>TRBV4-3|NA|TRBD1|TRBJ2-3
CASSHRDRGTDTQYF
TGCGCCAGCAGCCACCGGGACAGGGGCACAGATACGCAGTATTTT
>TRBV6-6|NA|TRBD1|TRBJ1-5
CASSDGQGSQPQHF
TGTGCCAGCAGTGATGGACAGGGGTCTCAGCCCCAGCATTTT
>TRBV9|NA|NA|TRBJ2-3
CASSVGSDTQYF
TGTGCCAGCAGCGTAGGGTCAGATACGCAGTATTTT
>TRBV4-3|NA|TRBD2|TRBJ2-3
CASSHSSGSRLRGDTQYF
TGCGCCAGCAGCCACTCTAGCGGGAGCCGCCTAAGGGGAGATACGCAGTATTTT
>TRBV5-1|NA|NA|TRBJ1-2
CASSLAGSYGYTF
TGCGCCAGCAGCTTGGCGGGCAGCTATGGCTACACCTTC
>TRBV15|NA|TRBD2|TRBJ2-3
CATSRAPGLAEGTDTQYF
TGTGCCACCAGCAGAGCCCCAGGACTAGCGGAGGGCACAGATACGCAGTATTTT
>TRBV7-8|NA|TRBD2|TRBJ2-3
CASSTAFLAGDTDTQYF
TGTGCCAGCAGCACCGCCTTTCTAGCGGGGGACACAGATACGCAGTATTTT
>TRBV30|NA|TRBD2|TRBJ2-1
CAWSALSGSMDEQFF
TGTGCCTGGAGTGCTCTTAGCGGGAGTATGGATGAGCAGTTCTTC
>TRBV19|NA|NA|TRBJ2-7
CASSIGEDYEQYF
TGTGCCAGTAGTATAGGAGAGGACTACGAGCAGTACTTC
>TRBV7-8|NA|TRBD2|TRBJ2-5
CASSWSGSGFRETQYF
TGTGCCAGCAGCTGGAGCGGGAGCGGGTTTCGGGAGACCCAGTACTTC
>TRBV30|NA|NA|TRBJ2-7
CAWSVRLLSYEQYF
TGTGCCTGGAGTGTACGTTTGCTTTCCTACGAGCAGTACTTC
>TRBV21-1|NA|NA|TRBJ2-5
CASSKYGVETQYF
TGTGCCAGCAGCAAATATGGGGTAGAGACCCAGTACTTC
>TRBV27|NA|TRBD2|TRBJ2-1
CAISGGNEQFF
TGTGCCATATCGGGGGGCAATGAGCAGTTCTTC
>TRBV28|NA|NA|TRBJ1-1
CATSNGAPEAFF
TGTGCCACATCCAACGGGGCTCCAGAAGCTTTCTTT
>TRBV7-9|NA|NA|TRBJ2-3
CASSLPGVTDTQYF
TGTGCCAGCAGCCTGCCTGGGGTAACAGATACGCAGTATTTT
>TRBV20-1|once|NA|TRBJ2-1
CSARRRNYNEQFF
TGCAGTGCAAGACGGCGGAACTACAATGAGCAGTTCTTC
>TRBV7-9|NA|NA|TRBJ2-1
CASSLMMSNEQFF
TGTGCCAGCAGCTTAATGATGAGTAATGAGCAGTTCTTC
>TRBV4-3|NA|NA|TRBJ2-5
CASSQFGAAETQYF
TGCGCCAGCAGCCAATTCGGGGCCGCAGAGACCCAGTACTTC
>TRBV6-6|NA|TRBD1|TRBJ2-1
CASRPYPGQGPDEQFF
TGTGCCAGCAGACCCTACCCGGGACAGGGCCCCGATGAGCAGTTCTTC
>TRBV6-1|NA|TRBD2|TRBJ2-7
CASTEAGDGYEQYF
TGTGCCAGCACTGAAGCGGGAGATGGGTACGAGCAGTACTTC
>TRBV4-3|NA|NA|TRBJ2-1
CASSQELTSLHEQFF
TGCGCCAGCAGCCAAGAGTTAACTAGCCTCCATGAGCAGTTCTTC
>TRBV12-3/TRBV12-4|NA|NA|TRBJ1-1
CASSPPDPINTEAFF
TGTGCCAGCAGTCCCCCAGACCCCATCAACACTGAAGCTTTCTTT
>TRBV12-3/TRBV12-4|NA|TRBD1|TRBJ1-1
CASSIQGAPFF
TGTGCCAGCAGTATACAGGGGGCTCCTTTCTTT
>TRBV28|NA|NA|TRBJ2-3
CASTLPRADTQYF
TGTGCCAGCACCCTCCCGAGGGCAGATACGCAGTATTTT
>TRBV27|NA|TRBD2|TRBJ2-7
CASRSIAGEYYEQYF
TGTGCCAGCAGATCGATAGCGGGAGAATACTACGAGCAGTACTTC
>TRBV7-3|NA|NA|TRBJ2-7
CASSPTGSSPPLEQYF
TGTGCCAGCAGCCCCACGGGGTCGAGTCCCCCCCTGGAGCAGTACTTC
>TRBV3-1|NA|NA|TRBJ2-3
CASSQDNPSTDTQYF
TGTGCCAGCAGCCAAGACAACCCCAGCACAGATACGCAGTATTTT
>TRBV27|NA|NA|TRBJ2-7
CASTPLRGGEQYF
TGTGCCAGCACTCCACTCAGGGGCGGCGAGCAGTACTTC
>TRBV12-3/TRBV12-4|few|NA|TRBJ2-1
CASSSTLSYNEQFF
TGTGCCAGCAGTTCAACTCTCTCCTACAATGAGCAGTTCTTC
>TRBV29-1|NA|NA|TRBJ2-2
CSVVWGHTGELFF
TGCAGCGTTGTTTGGGGGCACACCGGGGAGCTGTTTTTT
>TRBV9|NA|TRBD2|TRBJ2-7
CASSPASGTYEQYF
TGTGCCAGCAGCCCCGCTAGCGGAACCTACGAGCAGTACTTC
>TRBV10-3|NA|NA|TRBJ2-5
CAISDTEETQYF
TGTGCCATCAGTGATACGGAAGAGACCCAGTACTTC
>TRBV7-6|NA|TRBD2|TRBJ2-7
CASSDGTSVYEQYF
TGTGCCAGCAGCGACGGGACTAGCGTATACGAGCAGTACTTC
>TRBV19|NA|TRBD2|TRBJ2-1
CASFEGGRNEQFF
TGTGCCAGTTTCGAGGGAGGGCGCAATGAGCAGTTCTTC
>TRBV4-3|NA|NA|TRBJ2-6
CASSQAGYGANVLTF
TGCGCCAGCAGCCAAGCGGGCTACGGGGCCAACGTCCTGACTTTC
>TRBV7-9|NA|TRBD1|TRBJ2-3
CASRFMTGGEDTDTQYF
TGTGCCAGCCGCTTTATGACAGGGGGCGAAGACACAGATACGCAGTATTTT
>TRBV27|NA|NA|TRBJ2-6
CASSLGTTGANVLTF
TGTGCCAGCAGTTTAGGGACGACTGGGGCCAACGTCCTGACTTTC
>TRBV12-3/TRBV12-4|NA|TRBD2|TRBJ2-3
CASSNLAGRTDTQYF
TGTGCCAGCAGTAACCTAGCGGGACGCACAGATACGCAGTATTTT
>TRBV7-3|NA|NA|TRBJ2-6
CASSRPGLITGANVLTF
TGTGCCAGCAGCCGCCCCGGGCTTATAACTGGGGCCAACGTCCTGACTTTC
>TRBV20-1|NA|NA|TRBJ1-2
CSARDLPGTAYGYTF
TGCAGTGCTAGAGATCTTCCCGGGACGGCTTATGGCTACACCTTC